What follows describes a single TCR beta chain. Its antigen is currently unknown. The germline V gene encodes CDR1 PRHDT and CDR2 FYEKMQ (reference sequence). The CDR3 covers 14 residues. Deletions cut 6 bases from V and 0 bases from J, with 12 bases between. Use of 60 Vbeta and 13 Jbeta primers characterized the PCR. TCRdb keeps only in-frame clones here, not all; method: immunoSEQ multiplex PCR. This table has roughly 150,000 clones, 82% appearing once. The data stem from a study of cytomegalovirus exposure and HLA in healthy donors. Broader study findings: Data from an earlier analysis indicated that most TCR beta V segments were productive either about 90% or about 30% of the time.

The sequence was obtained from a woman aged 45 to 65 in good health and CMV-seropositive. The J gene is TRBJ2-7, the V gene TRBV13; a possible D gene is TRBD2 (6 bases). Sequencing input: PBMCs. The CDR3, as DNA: TGTGCCAGCAGTAAGGGACTTTCCTCCTACGAGCAGTACTTC. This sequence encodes CASSKGLSSYEQYF.